This T cell receptor (beta chain) stems from a study of blood T cell repertoires in COVID-19. Study context: The United States, Italy and Spain provided the acute and convalescent COVID-19 samples. T cells, B-cell-depleted T cells, or PBMCs provided the cDNA or gDNA that served as material.

Germline-derived CDR1 and CDR2 are LNHDA and SQIVND (reference sequence). The CDR3 spans 15 residues. Trimming removed 5 bases from V and 12 bases from J; junction bases left unmatched: 12. Per the original methods: Nucleated cell number was recorded as an estimate derived from reference gene primer amplification. Produced via immunoSEQ multiplex PCR; TCRdb's table is partial and in-frame only. V, J and clone size were drawn from that table, and D and trimming were deduced from the DNA. The profile shows 200,000 to 300,000 clones, approximately 90% of them singletons. The V gene is TRBV19, the J gene TRBJ2-6; 8 nucleotides align to TRBD1. The sample taken for sequencing was peripheral blood. The sequence was collected from a woman between 35 and 50 years old with acute or convalescent COVID-19. DNA for the CDR3: TGTGCCAGTAGTGCCCGGACAGGGTTCGCCCGCGTCCTGACTTTC. This gives the protein CASSARTGFARVLTF.